The 9 T cell receptor beta chains presented below share a single source sample, sequenced in a study of blood T cell repertoires in COVID-19. Generated by immunoSEQ multiplex PCR, the TCRdb table keeps only in-frame clones and is missing some. This sample has 150,000 or so clones, with roughly 89% found just once. Sample: peripheral blood. Source of these receptors: a man aged 50 to 59 with acute or convalescent COVID-19.

The rearrangement links TRBV18 to TRBJ1-1; TRBD1 is a possible D gene (5 bases). The CDR3 has 14 amino acids. V dropped 2 bases and J dropped 3 bases, with 10 bases sitting between them. Germline lookup yields CDR1 KGHSH and CDR2 LQKENI. The CDR3 coding sequence is TGTGCCAGCTCACCAGGCTGGGGGGACACTGAAGCTTTCTTT. Its translation: CASSPGWGDTEAFF.

The rearrangement uses TRBV28 and TRBJ2-7; 10 bases are shared with TRBD1. The CDR3 is made up of 13 amino acids. Germline CDR1 and CDR2: MDHEN and SYDVKM. The J segment lost 4 bases and the V segment lost 10 bases, leaving 7 bases of the junction unmatched. The CDR3, as DNA: TGTGCCACTGGGGACAGGGGATTGTACGAGCAGTACTTC. This gives the protein CATGDRGLYEQYF.

CDR3 amino acids: CASSPGQEGETQYF. The CDR3 nucleotides read TGCGCCAGCAGCCCGGGACAGGAAGGGGAGACCCAGTACTTC. The chain recombines TRBV5-1 with TRBJ2-5; 8 positions match TRBD1. With V trimmed by 4 bases and J by 5 bases, 7 bases remained unmatched. The V gene's germline CDR1 is SGHRS and CDR2 YFSETQ. The CDR3 length is 14 residues.

This chain joins TRBV7-2 and TRBJ1-2, with D perhaps TRBD1 (5 bases). Per the germline V gene, CDR1 is SGHTA and CDR2 is FQGNSA. CDR3 length: 15 amino acids. V was cut by 1 base and J by 5 bases, with 14 bases left in between. The CDR3 spells CASSLDRAGRYGYTF. The DNA of the CDR3 is TGTGCCAGCAGCTTAGATAGGGCAGGGCGTTATGGCTACACCTTC.

The chain carries TRBV5-6 and TRBJ2-7; 9 nucleotides align to TRBD2. The germline V gene has CDR1 SGHDT and CDR2 YYEEEE. The trim removed 5 bases at V and 3 bases at J, leaving 3 bases unmatched. The CDR3 has 13 amino acids. Here the CDR3 reads CASSKTSGYEQYF. As DNA, the CDR3 is TGTGCCAGCAGTAAGACTAGCGGCTACGAGCAGTACTTC.

This sequence joins TRBV4-1 and TRBJ1-2, with no clear D. This CDR3 comprises 16 residues. Germline CDR1 MGHRA, CDR2 YSYEKL. Trimming took 0 bases from V and 4 from J, leaving 15 bases between them. The CDR3 here is CASSQDGSGSFYGYTF. CDR3 nucleotides: TGCGCCAGCAGCCAAGATGGGTCAGGTTCTTTCTATGGCTACACCTTC.

The chain employs TRBV6-5 and TRBJ2-3, with TRBD2 identical over 7 bases. Germline V gene sequence: CDR1 MNHEY, CDR2 SVGAGI. This CDR3 has 14 amino acids. J lost 3 bases, V lost 8 bases, and 8 bases had no gene match. In nucleotides, the CDR3 is TGTGCCAGCTGGGGGGGGATTAGAACAGATACGCAGTATTTT. It codes for CASWGGIRTDTQYF.

The rearrangement links TRBV6-1 to TRBJ1-2; D unclear. The length of the CDR3 is 17 residues. V lost 0 bases and J 0 bases, leaving 14 bases between the germline ends. Per germline, CDR1 MNHNS and CDR2 SASEGT. The CDR3 DNA sequence: TGTGCCAGCAGTGAAGCGTGGAGCATAGCCACTAACTATGGCTACACCTTC. Protein sequence: CASSEAWSIATNYGYTF.

This clone was observed a single time. The gene calls are TRBV10-2 and TRBJ1-1; 7 bases are shared with TRBD1. The ends lost 6 bases at V and 0 bases at J; junction bases unmatched: 4. CDR3 length: 14 amino acids. The germline gives CDR1 WSHSY, CDR2 SAAADI. CDR3 sequence (DNA): TGCGCCAGCAGGCCGGGACAGATGAACACTGAAGCTTTCTTT. Amino acid sequence: CASRPGQMNTEAFF.